These 18 T cell receptor beta chains share one sample of origin, sequenced in a study of cytomegalovirus exposure and HLA in healthy donors (dated by TCRdb to about 2017). To prepare the library, the immunoSEQ multiplex PCR assay was applied. For the multiplex PCR, a mixture combining 60 forward primers for TCR Vbeta segments and 13 reverse primers for TCR Jbeta segments was used. Sourced from immuneACCESS, this table was stored by TCRdb with only in-frame sequences that have V and J called. A share of the clones is absent; for the studies checked, an unresolved V gene accounts for under half, and the remainder has no known explanation. The sample data list roughly 100,000 clones, and roughly four fifths of these were observed just once. Clones ranked in the top ten supply over 3% of the sample. The specimen sequenced was PBMCs. The receptors shown here come from a man in his forties or fifties in good health and CMV-seronegative.

The V call is TRBV5-1, the J call TRBJ2-7; perhaps TRBD2 as D (6 bases). The germline CDR1 and CDR2 sequences are SGHRS and YFSETQ. V shed 0 bases and J shed 7 bases, with 17 bases lying between them. The CDR3 totals 15 residues. For the CDR3, the DNA is TGCGCCAGCAGCTTGGGAGGGAGGCTACCTAATGAGCAGTACTTC. It encodes CASSLGGRLPNEQYF. Using reference TRBV5-1 and TRBJ2-7 for the parts outside the CDR3, the full variable domain is KAGVTQTPRYLIKTRGQQVTLSCSPISGHRSVSWYQQTPGQGLQFLFEYFSETQRNKGNFPGRFSGRQFSNSRSEMNVSTLELGDSALYLCASSLGGRLPNEQYFGPGTRLTVT.

V is TRBV5-1 and J is TRBJ2-1; D may be TRBD2 (5 bases). Deletions cut 9 bases from V and 1 base from J, with 17 bases between. Germline V lookup: CDR1 SGHRS, CDR2 YFSETQ. The length of the CDR3 is 15 residues. The CDR3, as DNA: TGCGCCACCCGACCCCGTCCGGGGTCCTACAATGAGCAGTTCTTC. It is translated as CATRPRPGSYNEQFF.

The rearrangement links TRBV14 to TRBJ1-1; 7 nucleotides line up with TRBD1. CDR1 is SGHDN and CDR2 is FVKESK in the germline V gene. Trimming at V came to 8 bases and at J to 11 bases, leaving 8 bases not matched to a gene. CDR3 length: 11 residues. CDR3 nucleotides: TGTGCCAGCGGACGAGACAGGGCGGCTTTCTTT. It is translated as CASGRDRAAFF.

In this sample, this clone turned up once. This rearrangement joins TRBV7-3 to TRBJ2-3; possible D gene TRBD1, 6 bases. CDR3 length: 14 residues. Trimming took off 5 bases at V and 6 bases at J, with 15 bases between the two ends. Per the germline V gene, CDR1 is SGHTA and CDR2 is FQGTGA. The DNA for the CDR3 is TGTGCCAGCAGCCGCGGGCAGGGGCTTGATACGCAGTATTTT. This encodes CASSRGQGLDTQYF.

The J gene is TRBJ1-1, the V gene TRBV2; D is unclear. CDR3 length equals 13 residues. Trimming left V 1 base short and J 8 bases short, with 11 bases between. Germline V gene lookup returns CDR1 SNHLY and CDR2 FYNNEI. The CDR3 region is CASSEGEGLEAFF. The DNA of the CDR3 is TGTGCCAGCAGTGAAGGAGAGGGTCTCGAAGCTTTCTTT.

This clone showed up just once. The gene calls are TRBV11-2 and TRBJ2-2; D remains unclear. Trimming removed 5 bases at V and 7 bases at J, with 20 bases between. Germline CDR1 SGHAT, CDR2 FQNNGV. This CDR3 has 16 residues. The CDR3 nucleotides are TGTGCCAGCAGCGAGATCCTGGGTCTTCCTAGCGGGGAGCTGTTTTTT. It codes for CASSEILGLPSGELFF.

The chain uses TRBV7-2 and TRBJ2-5; D is uncertain. The J call may be mistaken, given a closer DNA end match to TRBJ2-7. Per the germline V gene, CDR1 is SGHTA and CDR2 is FQGNSA. The CDR3 covers 13 residues. The CDR3: CASSLEVPYEQYF. The CDR3 nucleotides are TGTGCCAGCAGCTTAGAAGTCCCCTACGAGCAGTACTTC.

This clone was detected a few times. The genes are TRBV19 and TRBJ1-1, with D maybe TRBD1 (5 bases). Germline V lookup: CDR1 LNHDA, CDR2 SQIVND (reference sequence). The CDR3 loop spans 14 amino acids. Trimming pared 7 bases from V and 5 bases from J, leaving 17 bases between. CDR3 loop: CASTAPGLGTEAFF. DNA for the CDR3: TGTGCCAGTACCGCCCCAGGGTTGGGGACTGAAGCTTTCTTT.

Worth noting for this clone: Compared with germline, one end of the junction differs, possibly owing to a read error. The chain carries TRBV5-1 and TRBJ2-7, with 7 bases fitting TRBD2. Germline values: CDR1 SGHRS, CDR2 YFSETQ. The CDR3 runs to 16 residues. This chain's CDR3 is CASSFSYGRSSCEQYF. CDR3 bases: TGCGCCAGCAGCTTTTCTTACGGGAGGAGCTCCTGCGAGCAGTACTTC.

The chain has TRBV13 and TRBJ2-1; 11 bases line up with TRBD2. The CDR3 is 17 residues long. CDR1 and CDR2 from the germline V gene are PRHDT and FYEKMQ (reference sequence). With 5 bases clipped from V and 4 bases from J, the junction kept 10 bases outside the gene matches. The chain's CDR3 is CASSLKVTSGGYNEQFF. For the CDR3, the DNA is TGTGCCAGCAGCCTGAAAGTAACTAGCGGGGGTTACAATGAGCAGTTCTTC. Full variable domain (outside the CDR3, taken from reference TRBV13 and TRBJ2-1): AAGVIQSPRHLIKEKRETATLKCYPIPRHDTVYWYQQGPGQDPQFLISFYEKMQSDKGSIPDRFSAQQFSDYHSELNMSSLELGDSALYFCASSLKVTSGGYNEQFFGPGTRLTVL.

This clone was detected only a few times. The chain links TRBV7-2 to TRBJ2-3, with D perhaps TRBD2 (6 bases). The germline V gene has CDR1 SGHTA and CDR2 FQGNSA. Trimming left V 5 bases short and J 5 bases short, with 20 bases between. The CDR3 is 16 amino acids. DNA of the CDR3: TGTGCCAGCAGCCCATACGGGGGAGAGGTAGTAGATACGCAGTATTTT. This sequence encodes CASSPYGGEVVDTQYF.

This chain links TRBV29-1 with TRBJ2-5; D uncertain. The DNA end is a closer match to TRBJ2-7, so the J assignment may be wrong. Germline V gene data show CDR1 as SQVTM and CDR2 as ANQGSEA. The CDR3 has 12 residues. CDR3 in amino acids: CSVELNSYEQYF. The DNA for the CDR3 is TGCAGCGTTGAACTGAACTCCTACGAGCAGTACTTC.

On this clone: One end of the junction fails to match germline, which may point to a read error. The DNA for the CDR3 is TGTGCTAGCAGCTTACTAGCCACTAGCGGGAGGGCAACTCGTGGGGAGCAGTTCTTC. The encoded protein is CASSLLATSGRATRGEQFF. This chain uses TRBV7-7 with TRBJ2-1, with TRBD2 identical over 13 bases. Germline CDR1 is SSHAT and CDR2 is FNYEAQ (reference sequence). This CDR3 is 19 amino acids long. The full variable domain, rest sourced from reference TRBV7-7 and TRBJ2-1, is GAGVSQSPRYKVTKRGQDVTLRCDPISSHATLYWYQQALGQGPEFLTYFNYEAQPDKSGLPSDRFSAERPEGSISTLTIQRTEQRDSAMYRCASSLLATSGRATRGEQFFGPGTRLTVL.

V and J are TRBV6-4 and TRBJ2-3; 7 nucleotides agree with TRBD2. CDR1 is MRHNA and CDR2 is SNTAGT in the germline V gene. The length of the CDR3 is 14 residues. J gave up 3 bases and V 2 bases, and 2 bases lay outside the gene matches. DNA for the CDR3: TGTGCCAGCAGTGACGGGAGGGAGACAGATACGCAGTATTTT. It translates to CASSDGRETDTQYF.

This clone was recorded a few times. The genes are TRBV6-6 and TRBJ2-7, with D perhaps TRBD2 (6 bases). V was clipped by 5 bases and J by 3 bases, with 11 bases between them. From germline, CDR1 is MNHNY and CDR2 SVGAGI (reference sequence). CDR3 size: 13 residues. CDR3 DNA: TGTGCCAGCAGTCGGGACTCCTTCTACGAGCAGTACTTC. Translation: CASSRDSFYEQYF.

The genes are TRBV28 and TRBJ2-3, with TRBD2 identical over 8 bases. V was pared by 2 bases and J by 1 base, with 2 bases of the junction left unmatched. There are 15 residues in the CDR3. The germline V gene encodes CDR1 MDHEN and CDR2 SYDVKM. CDR3 amino acids: CASSLTSGGTDTQYF. CDR3 in DNA: TGTGCCAGCAGTTTAACTAGCGGAGGCACAGATACGCAGTATTTT. The full variable domain, rest sourced from reference TRBV28 and TRBJ2-3, is DVKVTQSSRYLVKRTGEKVFLECVQDMDHENMFWYRQDPGLGLRLIYFSYDVKMKEKGDIPEGYSVSREKKERFSLILESASTNQTSMYLCASSLTSGGTDTQYFGPGTRLTVL.

The V and J genes are TRBV11-1 and TRBJ2-7; tentatively, D is TRBD2 (5 bases). The CDR3 covers 14 residues. The V gene's germline CDR1 is SGHAT and CDR2 FQDESV (reference sequence). With 5 bases removed from V and 7 bases from J, the gap between germline ends came to 18 bases. The CDR3 reads CASSPDRTVGEQYF. DNA of the CDR3: TGTGCCAGCAGCCCCGACCGGACTGTGGGGGAGCAGTACTTC.

The V call is TRBV28, the J call TRBJ2-2; 10 bases are shared with TRBD1. The V gene end was trimmed by 6 bases and the J gene end by 6 bases; junction bases not matched to a gene: 13. Germline CDR1 is MDHEN and CDR2 is SYDVKM. CDR3 length: 17 amino acids. The CDR3: CASRYDRGQGTPGELFF. In DNA form, the CDR3 reads TGTGCCAGCAGATATGATAGGGGACAGGGGACCCCCGGGGAGCTGTTTTTT.